The 20 T cell receptor beta chains below were found in one sample sequenced in a study of shared clonotypes between healthy human individuals. Only CD45RO-negative cells positively selected for CCR7 counted as naive CD8 cells, so terminally differentiated effector memory CD45RA+ cells were excluded. Some clones are missing from TCRdb's copy, which holds only in-frame ones; the method was immunoSEQ multiplex PCR. This table holds about 2 million clones, about 95% found once. Material: naive CD8+ T cells sorted from blood. These receptors were obtained from a man between 18 and 35 years old in good health.

This clone was counted only a few times. The chain couples TRBV9 to TRBJ1-2; maybe TRBD1 (5 bases). Between the trimmed V and J ends, which lost 0 bases and 5 bases, there was a span of 14 bases. The CDR3 consists of 15 residues. The germline V gene encodes CDR1 SGDLS and CDR2 YYNGEE. The CDR3 here is CASSVGWGMLYGYTF. In nucleotides, the CDR3 is TGTGCCAGCAGCGTAGGATGGGGCATGCTATATGGCTACACCTTC.

This clone came up once. The gene calls are TRBV27 and TRBJ2-1, with D unresolved. The CDR3 covers 14 residues. V lost 7 bases to trimming and J lost 0 bases, with 10 bases between them. The V gene's germline CDR1 is MNHEY and CDR2 SMNVEV (reference sequence). CDR3 protein: CASNFLSSYNEQFF. The CDR3 nucleotides are TGTGCCAGCAACTTTTTGAGCTCCTACAATGAGCAGTTCTTC.

This sequence joins TRBV28 and TRBJ1-2; tentatively, D is TRBD1 (5 bases). The CDR3 has 14 amino acids. Germline V gene data show CDR1 as MDHEN and CDR2 as SYDVKM. V was shortened by 3 bases and J by 4 bases, with 12 bases between the two germline ends. The CDR3 here is CASSLYRRGYGYTF. CDR3 sequence (DNA): TGTGCCAGCAGTTTGTACAGGAGGGGCTATGGCTACACCTTC.

The V call is TRBV4-2, the J call TRBJ2-7; a possible D gene is TRBD2 (5 bases). V was cut by 2 bases and J by 4 bases, with 12 bases left in between. There are 14 residues in the CDR3. Germline lookup yields CDR1 LGHNA and CDR2 YNFKEQ. This chain's CDR3 is CASSQIARGYEQYF. The CDR3 DNA reads as TGTGCCAGCAGCCAAATCGCGCGCGGGTACGAGCAGTACTTC.

This rearrangement joins TRBV5-1 to TRBJ2-7, with D unclear. The CDR3 is 14 residues long. CDR1 and CDR2 (germline): SGHRS, YFSETQ. V was shortened by 2 bases and J by 2 bases, with 11 bases between the two germline ends. Here the CDR3 DNA reads TGCGCCAGCAGCTTCTTTCCAGGCCCCTACGAGCAGTACTTC. This gives the protein CASSFFPGPYEQYF.

V is TRBV4-1 and J is TRBJ2-1, with D perhaps TRBD1 (6 bases). This CDR3 has 15 amino acids. The V and J ends lost 1 base and 8 bases respectively, with 15 bases between them. CDR1 MGHRA and CDR2 YSYEKL come from the germline V gene. Here the CDR3 reads CASSQAQGNIDEQFF. CDR3 DNA sequence: TGCGCCAGCAGCCAAGCACAGGGTAATATCGATGAGCAGTTCTTC.

About this clone: Distinct nucleotide sequences in the sample also encode this CDR3. The chain has TRBV15 and TRBJ2-1; 7 nucleotides align to TRBD2. The CDR3 runs 16 residues. V shed 5 bases, J shed 1 base, and the junction held 8 bases outside the gene matches. Germline lookup yields CDR1 LNHNV and CDR2 YYDKDF (reference sequence). As DNA, the CDR3 is TGTGCCACCAGCCGGGGGAGGGAGGGATCCTACAATGAGCAGTTCTTC. This encodes CATSRGREGSYNEQFF.

The V gene is TRBV7-9, the J gene TRBJ2-2; no definite D call. V lost 2 bases and J lost 0, with 10 bases in between. Germline V CDR1 and CDR2: SEHNR, FQNEAQ (reference sequence). The CDR3 spans 16 residues. CDR3 sequence (DNA): TGTGCCAGCAGCTTATCCCCCGGGTCGAACACCGGGGAGCTGTTTTTT. Translated: CASSLSPGSNTGELFF. The full variable domain, with the rest looked up from reference TRBV7-9 and TRBJ2-2, is DTGVSQNPRHKITKRGQNVTFRCDPISEHNRLYWYRQTLGQGPEFLTYFQNEAQLEKSRLLSDRFSAERPKGSFSTLEIQRTEQGDSAMYLCASSLSPGSNTGELFFGEGSRLTVL.

The table lists this clone with a few counts. V and J are TRBV5-1 and TRBJ2-7, with a tentative D call TRBD2 (5 bases). V gave up 0 bases and J gave up 0 bases, with 13 bases separating them. Germline-derived CDR1 and CDR2 are SGHRS and YFSETQ. The CDR3 loop spans 16 amino acids. CDR3 coding DNA: TGCGCCAGCAGCTTGGCCGTTGCGGGCAGCTCCTACGAGCAGTACTTC. Residues: CASSLAVAGSSYEQYF.

The chain couples TRBV4-3 to TRBJ2-3; possible D gene TRBD1, 6 bases. Trimming stripped 5 bases from V and 0 bases from J, with 9 bases between. The CDR3 is 14 amino acids. Germline V lookup: CDR1 LGHNA, CDR2 YSLEER. This CDR3 is CASSSGQSTDTQYF. CDR3 in DNA: TGCGCCAGCAGCTCCGGACAGAGCACAGATACGCAGTATTTT.

This clone was detected only once. The chain combines TRBV7-8 with TRBJ1-6; D uncertain. The CDR3 contains 16 residues. The ends were cut back, 1 base at V and 4 bases at J, with 11 bases in the middle. CDR1 and CDR2 from the germline V gene are SGHVS and FQNEAQ. CDR3 protein: CASSLEPGLYNSPLHF. Written as DNA, the CDR3 is TGTGCCAGCAGCTTAGAGCCGGGTCTATATAATTCACCCCTCCACTTT.

V and J are TRBV27 and TRBJ2-5; 8 bases align to TRBD1. The last part of the DNA fits TRBJ2-7 better; the J call may be wrong. The CDR3 contains 16 residues. Germline V lookup: CDR1 MNHEY, CDR2 SMNVEV (reference sequence). CDR3 coding DNA: TGTGCCAGCAGTTTAGCCTTAAGGACAGGGCTCTACGAGCAGTACTTC. Encoded protein: CASSLALRTGLYEQYF.

This clone was seen a few times. The V and J genes are TRBV15 and TRBJ1-5; D uncertain. The germline V gene has CDR1 LNHNV and CDR2 YYDKDF (reference sequence). This CDR3 is built from 12 residues. Deletions cut 4 bases from V and 1 base from J, with 2 bases between. The DNA of the CDR3 is TGTGCCACCAGCAAGAGCAATCAGCCCCAGCATTTT. Translating it yields CATSKSNQPQHF.

This chain joins TRBV6-5 and TRBJ2-7, with D possibly TRBD2 on 5 matching bases. From germline, CDR1 is MNHEY and CDR2 SVGAGI. V was cut by 2 bases and J by 0 bases, with 14 bases left in between. CDR3 size: 16 residues. The CDR3 DNA follows: TGTGCCAGCAGTTACGCTACGGGGTCGTTCTCCTACGAGCAGTACTTC. Translated, it gives CASSYATGSFSYEQYF.

J is TRBJ1-6 and V is TRBV2; no clear D. Germline V CDR1 and CDR2: SNHLY, FYNNEI. CDR3 size: 14 residues. The germline V and J ends were trimmed by 7 bases and 3 bases, with 10 bases remaining between them. CDR3 coding DNA: TGTGCCAGCATGAAGGCATACTATAATTCACCCCTCCACTTT. Amino acid sequence: CASMKAYYNSPLHF.

This chain uses TRBV2 with TRBJ2-7, with 8 bases fitting TRBD1. The CDR3 runs 15 residues. Looked up from germline, CDR1 is SNHLY and CDR2 is FYNNEI. V gave up 8 bases and J gave up 0 bases; unmatched junction bases: 9. The CDR3 reads CASVRPGGLSYEQYF. Here the CDR3 DNA reads TGTGCCAGCGTCCGTCCAGGGGGCCTCTCCTACGAGCAGTACTTC.

The V call is TRBV7-8, the J call TRBJ2-7; D might be TRBD1 or TRBD2, each matching 5 bases. Germline V gene data show CDR1 as SGHVS and CDR2 as FQNEAQ. V dropped 3 bases and J dropped 2 bases, with 14 bases sitting between them. The CDR3 length is 15 residues. DNA of the CDR3: TGTGCCAGCAGCTTTACCCCCGGGACCCCCTACGAGCAGTACTTC. Protein product: CASSFTPGTPYEQYF.

This sequence joins TRBV11-2 and TRBJ2-7, with 12 bases aligning to TRBD2. The CDR3 runs 15 residues. V dropped 3 bases and J dropped 5; count of bases not matched to a gene: 5. Germline CDR1 SGHAT, CDR2 FQNNGV. CDR3 residues: CASSFRLAGVDEQYF. CDR3 nucleotides: TGTGCCAGCAGCTTCCGACTAGCGGGAGTAGACGAGCAGTACTTC.

The chain links TRBV18 to TRBJ2-7; no reliable D call. The CDR3 runs 13 residues. Trimming took 0 bases from V and 2 from J, leaving 5 bases between them. Germline lookup yields CDR1 KGHSH and CDR2 LQKENI. The DNA for the CDR3 is TGTGCCAGCTCACCACCGACGACCTACGAGCAGTACTTC. Translated, it gives CASSPPTTYEQYF.

The rearrangement links TRBV7-2 to TRBJ1-6; D ambiguous. This CDR3 has 16 amino acids. The V gene lost 1 base and the J gene lost 10 bases, with 17 bases spanning the gap. Germline CDR1 is SGHTA and CDR2 is FQGNSA. CDR3: CASSLDSYSSRSPLHF. The CDR3 bases are TGTGCCAGCAGCTTAGACTCTTATTCATCTCGATCACCCCTCCACTTT.